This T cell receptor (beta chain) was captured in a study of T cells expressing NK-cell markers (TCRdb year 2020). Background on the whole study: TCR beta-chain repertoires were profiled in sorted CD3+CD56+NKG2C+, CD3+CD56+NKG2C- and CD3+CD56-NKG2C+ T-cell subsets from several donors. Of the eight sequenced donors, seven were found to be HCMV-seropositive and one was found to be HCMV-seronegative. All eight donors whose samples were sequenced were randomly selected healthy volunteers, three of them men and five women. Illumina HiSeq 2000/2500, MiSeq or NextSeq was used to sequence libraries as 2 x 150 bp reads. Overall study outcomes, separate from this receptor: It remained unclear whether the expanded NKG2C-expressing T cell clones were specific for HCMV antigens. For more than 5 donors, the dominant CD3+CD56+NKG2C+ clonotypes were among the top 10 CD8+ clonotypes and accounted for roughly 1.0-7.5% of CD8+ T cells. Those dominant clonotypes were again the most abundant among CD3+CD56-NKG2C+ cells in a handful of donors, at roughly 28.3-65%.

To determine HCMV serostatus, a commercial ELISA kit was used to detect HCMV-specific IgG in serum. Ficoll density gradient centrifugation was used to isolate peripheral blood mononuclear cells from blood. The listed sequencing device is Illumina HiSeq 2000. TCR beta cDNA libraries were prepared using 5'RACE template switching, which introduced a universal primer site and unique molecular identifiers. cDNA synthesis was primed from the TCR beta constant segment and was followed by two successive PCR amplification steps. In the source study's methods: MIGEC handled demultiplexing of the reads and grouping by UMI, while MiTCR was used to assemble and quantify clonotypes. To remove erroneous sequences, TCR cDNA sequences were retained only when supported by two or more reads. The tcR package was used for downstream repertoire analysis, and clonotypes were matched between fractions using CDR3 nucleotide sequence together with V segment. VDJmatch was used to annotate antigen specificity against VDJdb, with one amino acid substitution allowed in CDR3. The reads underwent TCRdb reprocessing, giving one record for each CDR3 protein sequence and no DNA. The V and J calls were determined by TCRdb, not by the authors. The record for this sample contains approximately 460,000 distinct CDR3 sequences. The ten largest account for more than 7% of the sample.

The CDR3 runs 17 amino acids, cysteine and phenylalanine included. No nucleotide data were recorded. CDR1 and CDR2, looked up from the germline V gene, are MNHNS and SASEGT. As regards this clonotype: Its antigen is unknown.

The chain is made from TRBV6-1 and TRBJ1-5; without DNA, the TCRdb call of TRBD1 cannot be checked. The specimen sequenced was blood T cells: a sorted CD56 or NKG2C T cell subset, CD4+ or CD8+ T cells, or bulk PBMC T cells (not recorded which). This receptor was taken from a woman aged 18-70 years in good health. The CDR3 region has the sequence CASSAGTDNYSNQPQHF.